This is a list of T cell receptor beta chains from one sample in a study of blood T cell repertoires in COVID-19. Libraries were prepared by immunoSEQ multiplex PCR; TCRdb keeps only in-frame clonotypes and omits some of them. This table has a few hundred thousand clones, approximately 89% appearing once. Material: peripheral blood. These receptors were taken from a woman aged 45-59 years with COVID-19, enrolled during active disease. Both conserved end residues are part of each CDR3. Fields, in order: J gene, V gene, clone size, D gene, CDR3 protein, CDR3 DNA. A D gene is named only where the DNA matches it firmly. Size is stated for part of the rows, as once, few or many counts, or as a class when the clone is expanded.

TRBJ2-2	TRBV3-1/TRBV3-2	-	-	CASSQVRQYANTGELFF	TGTGCCAGCAGCCAAGTACGACAGTACGCGAACACCGGGGAGCTGTTTTTT
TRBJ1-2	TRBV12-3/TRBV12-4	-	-	CASSAGRRDGYTF	TGTGCCAGCAGTGCGGGACGGAGGGATGGCTACACCTTC
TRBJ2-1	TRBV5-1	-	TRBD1	CASSLVSRQGNEQFF	TGCGCCAGCAGCTTGGTGTCCCGACAGGGCAATGAGCAGTTCTTC
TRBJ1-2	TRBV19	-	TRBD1	CASSEGQGFGGYTF	TGTGCCAGTAGTGAGGGACAGGGCTTTGGTGGCTACACCTTC
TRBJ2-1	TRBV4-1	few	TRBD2	CASSLAGGQGEQFF	TGCGCCAGCAGCCTAGCGGGGGGGCAGGGTGAGCAGTTCTTC
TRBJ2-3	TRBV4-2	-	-	CASSQDPGTDTQYF	TGTGCCAGCAGCCAAGATCCGGGGACAGATACGCAGTATTTT
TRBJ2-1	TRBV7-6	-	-	CASSAMLRGYNEQFF	TGTGCCAGCAGCGCAATGCTCCGCGGTTACAATGAGCAGTTCTTC
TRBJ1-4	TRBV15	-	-	CATSIGQKATNEKLFF	TGTGCCACCAGCATCGGACAGAAGGCAACTAATGAAAAACTGTTTTTT
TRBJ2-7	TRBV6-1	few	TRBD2	CASSVADPGRPYEQYF	TGTGCCAGCAGTGTAGCGGACCCCGGGAGGCCCTACGAGCAGTACTTC
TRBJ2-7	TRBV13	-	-	CASSSGERSYEQYF	TGTGCCAGCAGTTCAGGGGAGCGCTCCTACGAGCAGTACTTC
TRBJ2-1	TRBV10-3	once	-	CAMSSGISYNEQFF	TGTGCCATGAGTAGCGGAATCTCCTACAATGAGCAGTTCTTC
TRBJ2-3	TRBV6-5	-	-	CASSYSGRTDTQYF	TGTGCCAGCAGTTACTCGGGCCGCACAGATACGCAGTATTTT
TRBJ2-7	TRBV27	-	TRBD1	CASSHGDRGTYEQYF	TGTGCCAGCAGTCACGGAGACAGGGGTACCTACGAGCAGTACTTC
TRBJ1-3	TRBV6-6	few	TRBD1	CASSSGTGVIGSSGNTIYF	TGTGCCAGCAGCTCCGGGACAGGGGTCATAGGGTCCTCTGGAAACACCATATATTTT
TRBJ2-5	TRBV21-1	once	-	CASTNGAEDQETQYF	TGTGCCAGCACGAATGGGGCAGAGGACCAAGAGACCCAGTACTTC
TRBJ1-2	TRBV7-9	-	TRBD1	CASTSSDRTGAGGYTF	TGTGCCAGCACCTCTAGCGATCGGACAGGGGCTGGTGGCTACACCTTC
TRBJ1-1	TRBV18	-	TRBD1	CASSPRQGGDTEAFF	TGTGCCAGCTCACCGAGACAGGGGGGGGACACTGAAGCTTTCTTT
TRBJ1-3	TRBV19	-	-	CASTRANTIYF	TGTGCCAGTACCAGGGCAAACACCATATATTTT
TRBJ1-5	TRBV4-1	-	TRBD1	CASSQDTGARQPQHF	TGCGCCAGCAGCCAGGACACAGGGGCCCGACAGCCCCAGCATTTT
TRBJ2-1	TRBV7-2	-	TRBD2	CASSLDSSGYNEQFF	TGTGCCAGCAGCTTAGATTCTAGCGGATACAATGAGCAGTTCTTC
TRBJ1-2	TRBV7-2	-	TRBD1	CASSSSWDRGQIYGYTF	TGTGCCAGCAGCTCCTCGTGGGACAGGGGGCAAATCTATGGCTACACCTTC
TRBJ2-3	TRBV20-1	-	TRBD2	CSASRGGQGDTQYF	TGCAGTGCTAGTCGGGGGGGGCAGGGAGATACGCAGTATTTT
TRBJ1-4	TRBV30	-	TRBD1	CAWSRDREEKLFF	TGTGCCTGGAGCCGGGACAGGGAAGAAAAACTGTTTTTT
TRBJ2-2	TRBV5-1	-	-	CASSLGPNTGELFF	TGCGCCAGCAGCTTGGGTCCAAACACCGGGGAGCTGTTTTTT
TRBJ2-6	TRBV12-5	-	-	CASGLVLFRGPSGANVLTF	TGTGCTAGTGGTTTGGTACTTTTTCGAGGCCCGTCTGGGGCCAACGTCCTGACTTTC
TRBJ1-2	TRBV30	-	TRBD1	CAWSADRGNYGYTF	TGTGCCTGGAGTGCCGACAGGGGTAACTATGGCTACACCTTC
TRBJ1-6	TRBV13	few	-	CASSLGRVHSPLHF	TGTGCCAGCAGCTTAGGGCGGGTCCATTCACCCCTCCACTTT
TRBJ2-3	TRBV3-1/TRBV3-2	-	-	CASSLLATDTQYF	TGTGCCAGCAGCCTCCTAGCAACAGATACGCAGTATTTT
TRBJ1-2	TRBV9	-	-	CASSPILTGANYGYTF	TGTGCCAGCAGCCCAATCTTGACAGGAGCTAACTATGGCTACACCTTC
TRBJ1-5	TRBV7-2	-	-	CASSLGRQGNQPQHF	TGTGCCAGCAGCTTAGGTCGCCAGGGCAATCAGCCCCAGCATTTT
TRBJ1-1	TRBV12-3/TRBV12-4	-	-	CASPGEGEAFF	TGTGCCAGTCCAGGGGAAGGGGAAGCTTTCTTT
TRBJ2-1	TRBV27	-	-	CASSLGSYNEQFF	TGTGCCAGCAGTTTGGGGAGTTACAATGAGCAGTTCTTC
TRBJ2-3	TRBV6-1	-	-	CASSEFGGYRSTDTQYF	TGTGCCAGCAGTGAATTTGGGGGCTATCGGAGCACAGATACGCAGTATTTT
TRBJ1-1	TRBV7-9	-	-	CASILWGGSLSHTEAFF	TGTGCCAGCATCCTCTGGGGGGGCTCCCTTTCCCACACTGAAGCTTTCTTT
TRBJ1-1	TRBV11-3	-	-	CASSLEYGDTEAFF	TGTGCCAGCAGCTTAGAGTACGGGGACACTGAAGCTTTCTTT
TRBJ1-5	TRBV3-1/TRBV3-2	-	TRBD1	CASSRTGEGSQPQHF	TGTGCCAGCAGCCGGACAGGAGAGGGTAGTCAGCCCCAGCATTTT
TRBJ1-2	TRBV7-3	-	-	CASSLNGAGTGGYTF	TGTGCCAGCAGCTTAAATGGAGCGGGGACGGGCGGCTACACCTTC
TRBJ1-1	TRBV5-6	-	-	CASSFFGRGRTEAFF	TGTGCCAGCAGTTTTTTCGGAAGAGGGAGGACTGAAGCTTTCTTT
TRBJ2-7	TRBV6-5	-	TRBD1	CASSSPGQGLGEQYF	TGTGCCAGCAGTTCCCCCGGACAGGGGTTGGGCGAGCAGTACTTC
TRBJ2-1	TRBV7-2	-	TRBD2	CASSSTPGTTYNEQFF	TGTGCCAGCAGCTCGACTCCCGGGACTACCTACAATGAGCAGTTCTTC
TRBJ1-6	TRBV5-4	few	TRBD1	CASSSEGQLNSPLHF	TGTGCCAGCAGCTCAGAGGGACAGCTTAATTCACCCCTCCACTTT
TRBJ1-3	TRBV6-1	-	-	CASSEPSQGAGNTIYF	TGTGCCAGCAGTGAACCAAGTCAGGGCGCTGGAAACACCATATATTTT
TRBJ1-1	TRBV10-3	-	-	CAISESEVLNTEAFF	TGTGCCATCAGTGAGTCTGAGGTCTTGAACACTGAAGCTTTCTTT
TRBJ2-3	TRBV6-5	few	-	CASKATADTQYF	TGTGCCAGCAAAGCGACGGCAGATACGCAGTATTTT
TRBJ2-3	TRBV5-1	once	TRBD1	CASSPTGGVGDTQYF	TGCGCCAGCAGCCCCACAGGGGGAGTCGGAGATACGCAGTATTTT
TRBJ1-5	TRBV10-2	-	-	CASSDPGHNQPQHF	TGCGCCAGCAGTGATCCCGGTCACAATCAGCCCCAGCATTTT